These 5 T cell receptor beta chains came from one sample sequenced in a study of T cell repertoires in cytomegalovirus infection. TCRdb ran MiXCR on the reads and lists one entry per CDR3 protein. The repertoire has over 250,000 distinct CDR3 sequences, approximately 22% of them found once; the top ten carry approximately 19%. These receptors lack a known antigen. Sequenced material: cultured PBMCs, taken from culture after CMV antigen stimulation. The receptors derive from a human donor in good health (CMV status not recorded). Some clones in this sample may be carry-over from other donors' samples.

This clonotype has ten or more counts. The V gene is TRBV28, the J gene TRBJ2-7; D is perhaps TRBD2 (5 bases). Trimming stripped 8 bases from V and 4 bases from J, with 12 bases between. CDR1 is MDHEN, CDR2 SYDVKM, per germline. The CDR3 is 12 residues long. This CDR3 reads CASRDPGYEQYF. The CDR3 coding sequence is TGTGCCAGCCGGGATCCAGGATACGAGCAGTACTTC.

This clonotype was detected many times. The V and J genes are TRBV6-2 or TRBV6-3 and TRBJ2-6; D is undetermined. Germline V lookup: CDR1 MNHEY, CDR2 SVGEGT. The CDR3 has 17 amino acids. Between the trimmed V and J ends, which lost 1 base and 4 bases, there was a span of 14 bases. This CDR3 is CASSYLGLLSGANVLTF. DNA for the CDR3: TGTGCCAGCAGTTACTTGGGCCTCCTGTCCGGGGCCAACGTCCTGACTTTC.

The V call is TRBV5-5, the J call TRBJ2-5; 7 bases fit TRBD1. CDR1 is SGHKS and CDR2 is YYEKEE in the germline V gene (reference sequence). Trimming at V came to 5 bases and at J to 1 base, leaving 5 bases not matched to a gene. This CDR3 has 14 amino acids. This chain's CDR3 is CASRPGTAQETQYF. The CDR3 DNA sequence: TGTGCCAGCAGACCTGGGACAGCCCAAGAGACCCAGTACTTC.

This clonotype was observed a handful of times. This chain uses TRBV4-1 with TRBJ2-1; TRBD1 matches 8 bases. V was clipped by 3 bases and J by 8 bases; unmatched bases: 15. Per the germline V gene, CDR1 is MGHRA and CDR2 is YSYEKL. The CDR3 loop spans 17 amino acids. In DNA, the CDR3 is TGCGCCAGCAGCCACGGACTTCCCGTGTCGGACAGGGATGAGCAGTTCTTC. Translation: CASSHGLPVSDRDEQFF.

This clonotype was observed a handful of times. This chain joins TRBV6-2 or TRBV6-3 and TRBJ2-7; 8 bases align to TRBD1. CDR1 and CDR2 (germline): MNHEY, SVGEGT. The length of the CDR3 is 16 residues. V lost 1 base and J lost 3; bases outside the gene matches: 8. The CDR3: CASSYLLGTGGYEQYV. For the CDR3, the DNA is TGTGCCAGCAGTTACTTACTTGGGACAGGCGGCTACGAGCAGTACGTC.